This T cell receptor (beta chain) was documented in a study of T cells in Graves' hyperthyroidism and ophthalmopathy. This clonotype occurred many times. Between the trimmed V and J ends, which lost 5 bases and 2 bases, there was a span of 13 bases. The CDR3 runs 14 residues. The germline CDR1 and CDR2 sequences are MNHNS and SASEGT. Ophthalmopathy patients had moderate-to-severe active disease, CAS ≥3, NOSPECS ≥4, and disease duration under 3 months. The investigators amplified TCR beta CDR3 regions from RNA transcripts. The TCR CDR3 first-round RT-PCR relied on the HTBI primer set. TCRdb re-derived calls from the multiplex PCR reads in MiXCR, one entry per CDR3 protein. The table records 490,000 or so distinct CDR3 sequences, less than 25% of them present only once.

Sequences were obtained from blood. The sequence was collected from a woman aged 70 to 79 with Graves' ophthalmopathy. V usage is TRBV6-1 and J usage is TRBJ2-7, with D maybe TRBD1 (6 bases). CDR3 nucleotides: TGTGCCAGCAGTCCAACAGGGATTACCTACGAGCAGTACTTC. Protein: CASSPTGITYEQYF.